This T cell receptor beta chain was sequenced in a study of blood T cells in healthy people across ages. Study conclusions and caveats: Observed TCR beta diversity per million T cells went down as age went up. This fall followed a roughly linear course with age.

A second PCR of roughly 7 to 11 cycles used a sample-barcoded 5' primer and a J-beta primer mix. From the 5' RACE reads, TCRdb called clonotypes with MiXCR, one entry per CDR3 protein. Of around 1,700,000 distinct CDR3 sequences in the sample, over 25% were seen once. The CDR3 contains 14 residues. V lost 6 bases and J lost 11, with 25 bases in between. Germline assignment: CDR1 SQVTM and CDR2 ANQGSEA. Comments on this clonotype: Its matching antigen is unknown.

Per sample, no less than 5 micrograms of total RNA were extracted. The sample taken for sequencing was blood. This sequence joins TRBV29-1 and TRBJ2-5; D possibly corresponds to TRBD2 (6 bases). This clonotype was sampled from a woman in her thirties in good health. CDR3 region: CSVTGVGRLNEQYF. Written as DNA, the CDR3 is TGCAGCGTGACGGGGGTCGGCAGACTGAATGAGCAGTACTTC.